This T cell receptor (beta chain) was profiled in a study of blood T cell repertoires in COVID-19. Overall study context: Some COVID-19 samples were acute and others convalescent; all came from the United States, Italy and Spain. PBMCs, B-cell-depleted T cells, or T cells were the source of the cDNA or gDNA that made up the material.

Sequencing used immunoSEQ multiplex PCR; TCRdb keeps in-frame clones, though not all of them. The data hold over 200,000 clones, with 87% observed a single time. Enrolled through a virtual design, the participants were between roughly 18 and 95 years of age and came from approximately 25 US areas. Cohorts were determined from participant-reported clinical history. V lost 4 bases to trimming and J lost 4 bases, with 16 bases between them. Germline V gene lookup returns CDR1 MGHRA and CDR2 YSYEKL. The CDR3 consists of 15 residues. Sequenced sample: PBMCs or T cells enriched from blood (not recorded which). The source is a man aged 25 to 40 who had recovered from COVID-19. This sequence joins TRBV4-1 and TRBJ1-2, with a weak D call TRBD1 (5 bases). The CDR3 is CASSRVGASGYGYTF. The CDR3 DNA reads TGCGCCAGCAGCCGCGTTGGGGCGTCGGGCTATGGCTACACCTTC.